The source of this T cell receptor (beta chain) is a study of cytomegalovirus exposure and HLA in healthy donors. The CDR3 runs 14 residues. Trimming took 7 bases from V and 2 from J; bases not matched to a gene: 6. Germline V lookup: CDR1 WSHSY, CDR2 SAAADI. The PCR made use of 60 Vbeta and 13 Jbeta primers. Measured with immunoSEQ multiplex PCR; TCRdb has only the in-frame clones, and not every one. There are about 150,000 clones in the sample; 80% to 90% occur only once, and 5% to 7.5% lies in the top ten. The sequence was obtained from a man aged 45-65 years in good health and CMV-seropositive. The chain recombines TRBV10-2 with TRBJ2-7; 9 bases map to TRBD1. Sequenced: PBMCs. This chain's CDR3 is CASTSGTGPYEQYF. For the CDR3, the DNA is TGCGCCAGCACCTCCGGGACAGGGCCCTACGAGCAGTACTTC.